The T cell receptor (beta chain) under discussion was sequenced for a study of Tregs in tolerant kidney transplant recipients. Germline assignment: CDR1 SNHLY and CDR2 FYNNEI. The CDR3 runs to 12 residues. After removal of 11 bases from V and 2 bases from J, the junction contained 5 bases not matched to a gene. Study-level findings and limits: Findings come from small patient numbers and require larger validation. Biological reproducibility was not directly addressed, but technical replication error appeared minimal. Some patients' samples used different primers over time, so nucleotide sequences weren't comparable.

Assay used: immunoSEQ multiplex PCR; TCRdb lists only in-frame clones, some missing. The table lists about 23,000 clones, with approximately 4.1% in the top ten. With regard to this clone: Its antigen is undetermined. The missing CDR3 end, 3 residues past where the read stops, is filled in from the germline J gene.

Recipients received nonmyeloablative bone marrow transplants from related graft donors, with transient mixed chimerism. The chain joins TRBV2 to TRBJ1-2; 7 bases are shared with TRBD1. The starting material was CD4+ T cells from blood (PBMCs), obtained 6 months after the transplant. This receptor was identified in a human patient who received a combined kidney and bone marrow transplant. Some T cells may be transferred from the graft donor. CDR3 region: CASTGFNYGYTF. Incomplete CDR3 DNA: TGTGCCTCGACAGGGTTCAACTATGGC. Variable domain in full (rest from reference TRBV2 and TRBJ1-2): EPEVTQTPSHQVTQMGQEVILRCVPISNHLYFYWYRQILGQKVEFLVSFYNNEISEKSEIFDDQFSVERPDGSNFTLKIRSTKLEDSAMYFCASTGFNYGYTFGSGTRLTVV.